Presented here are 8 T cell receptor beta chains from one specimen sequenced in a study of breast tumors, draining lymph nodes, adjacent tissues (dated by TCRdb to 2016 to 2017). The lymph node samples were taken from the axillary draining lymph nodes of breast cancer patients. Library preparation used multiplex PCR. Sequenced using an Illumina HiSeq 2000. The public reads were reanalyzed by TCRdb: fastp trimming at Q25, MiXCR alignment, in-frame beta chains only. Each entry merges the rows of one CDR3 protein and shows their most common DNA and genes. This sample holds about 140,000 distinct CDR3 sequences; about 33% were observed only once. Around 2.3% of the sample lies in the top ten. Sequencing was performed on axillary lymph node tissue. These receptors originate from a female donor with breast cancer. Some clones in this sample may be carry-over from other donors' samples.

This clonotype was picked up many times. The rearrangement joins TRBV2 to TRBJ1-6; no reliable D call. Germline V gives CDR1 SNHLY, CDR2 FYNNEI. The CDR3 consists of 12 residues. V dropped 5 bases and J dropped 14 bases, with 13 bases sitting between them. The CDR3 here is CASSPTMVALHF. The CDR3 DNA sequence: TGTGCCAGCAGTCCGACGATGGTCGCCCTCCACTTT.

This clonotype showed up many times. The CDR3 loop reads CASSPTGQATYEQYF. CDR3 DNA sequence: TGCGCCAGCAGCCCCACAGGACAGGCTACCTACGAGCAGTACTTC. The chain recombines TRBV5-1 with TRBJ2-7, with 7 bases identical to TRBD1. Germline values: CDR1 SGHRS, CDR2 YFSETQ. Trimming cost V 4 bases and J 2 bases; bases outside gene matches: 9. This CDR3 has 15 amino acids.

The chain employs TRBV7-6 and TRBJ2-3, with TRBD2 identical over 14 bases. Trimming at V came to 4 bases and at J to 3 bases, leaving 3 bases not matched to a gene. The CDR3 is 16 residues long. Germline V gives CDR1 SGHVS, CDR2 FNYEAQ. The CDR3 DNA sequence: TGTGCCAGCAGCTGGACTAGCGGGGGGAAAACAGATACGCAGTATTTT. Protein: CASSWTSGGKTDTQYF.

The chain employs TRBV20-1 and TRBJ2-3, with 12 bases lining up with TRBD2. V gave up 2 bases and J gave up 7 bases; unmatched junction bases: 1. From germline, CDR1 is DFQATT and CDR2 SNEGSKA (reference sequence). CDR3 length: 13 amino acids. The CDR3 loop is CSARLAGGNTQYF. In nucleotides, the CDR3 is TGCAGTGCTAGACTAGCGGGGGGGAATACGCAGTATTTT.

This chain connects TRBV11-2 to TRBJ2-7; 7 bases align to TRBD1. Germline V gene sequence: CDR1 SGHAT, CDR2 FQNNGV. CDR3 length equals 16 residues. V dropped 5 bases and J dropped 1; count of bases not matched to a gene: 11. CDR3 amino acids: CASSRPGTVISYEQYF. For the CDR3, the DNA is TGTGCCAGCAGCCGACCCGGGACAGTAATTTCCTACGAGCAGTACTTC.

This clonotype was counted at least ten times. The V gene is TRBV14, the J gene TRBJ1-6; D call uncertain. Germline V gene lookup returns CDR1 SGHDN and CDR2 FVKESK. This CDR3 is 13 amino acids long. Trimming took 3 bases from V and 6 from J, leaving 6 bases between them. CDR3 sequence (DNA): TGTGCCAGCAGCCATGGCGTTAATTCACCCCTCCACTTT. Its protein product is CASSHGVNSPLHF.

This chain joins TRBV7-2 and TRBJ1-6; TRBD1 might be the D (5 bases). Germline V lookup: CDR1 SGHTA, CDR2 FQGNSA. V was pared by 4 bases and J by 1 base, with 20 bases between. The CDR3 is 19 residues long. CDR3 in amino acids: CASSSRVGGFGSYNSPLHF. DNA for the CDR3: TGTGCCAGCAGCTCTAGGGTCGGGGGGTTTGGGTCCTATAATTCACCCCTCCACTTT.

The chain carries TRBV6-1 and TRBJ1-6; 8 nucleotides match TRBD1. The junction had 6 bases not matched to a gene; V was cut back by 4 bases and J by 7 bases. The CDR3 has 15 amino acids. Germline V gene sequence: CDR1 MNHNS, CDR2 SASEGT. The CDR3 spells CASSGQGNANSPLHF. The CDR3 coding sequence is TGTGCCAGCAGTGGACAGGGGAACGCAAATTCACCCCTCCACTTT.